This T cell receptor (beta chain) was sequenced during a study of T cell responses to AZD1222 COVID-19 vaccine. The assay was immunoSEQ multiplex PCR, and TCRdb's table has in-frame clones only and misses some. Among approximately 100,000 clones listed, 87% were seen once. Regarding this clone: Its target is unknown.

Germline V gene lookup returns CDR1 SGDLS and CDR2 YYNGEE. V was cut by 3 bases and J by 0 bases, with 10 bases left in between. This CDR3 region has 15 residues. General study points: The donor cohort was predominantly white British with a female majority, and clonal diversity may have been underestimated. All repertoire sampling was performed exclusively after the peak T cell response.

The receptor's source is an adult who received the AZD1222 COVID-19 vaccine. The specimen comprised peripheral blood, sampled 28 days after the second AZD1222 dose. The V gene is TRBV9, the J gene TRBJ1-5, with D unclear. CDR3 sequence reads: CASSASGYSNQPQHF. As DNA, the CDR3 is TGTGCCAGCAGCGCGTCGGGGTATAGCAATCAGCCCCAGCATTTT.